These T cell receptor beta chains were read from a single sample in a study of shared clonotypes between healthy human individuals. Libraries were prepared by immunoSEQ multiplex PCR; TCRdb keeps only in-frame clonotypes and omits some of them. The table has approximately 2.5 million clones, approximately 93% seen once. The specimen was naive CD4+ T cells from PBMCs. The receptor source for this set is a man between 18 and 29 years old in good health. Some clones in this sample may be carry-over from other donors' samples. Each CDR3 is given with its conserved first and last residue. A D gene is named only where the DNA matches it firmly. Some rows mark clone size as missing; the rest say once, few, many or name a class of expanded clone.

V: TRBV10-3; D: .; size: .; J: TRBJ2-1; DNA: TGTGCCATCACCCCGGGGGGCGTAATCGGCAATGAGCAGTTCTTC; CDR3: CAITPGGVIGNEQFF
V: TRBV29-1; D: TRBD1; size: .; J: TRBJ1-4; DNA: TGCAGCGTTGGCAGACAGGGGGCGGATGAAAAACTGTTTTTT; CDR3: CSVGRQGADEKLFF
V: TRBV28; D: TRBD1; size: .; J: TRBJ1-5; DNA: TGTGCCAGCAGTACATCCCCGGGACAGGGGTATCAGCCCCAGCATTTT; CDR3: CASSTSPGQGYQPQHF
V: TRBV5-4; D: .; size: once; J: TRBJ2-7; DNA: TGTGCCAGCAGCTCTCGTGGTGGGACTCGTTCCTACGAGCAGTACTTC; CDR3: CASSSRGGTRSYEQYF
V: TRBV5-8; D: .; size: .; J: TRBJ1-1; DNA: TGTGCCAGCAGCTTGGGGGGGGTTGCTGAAGCTTTCTTT; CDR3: CASSLGGVAEAFF
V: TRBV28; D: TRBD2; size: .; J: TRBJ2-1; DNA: TGTGCCAGCAGTTTGGGGGGAACTAGCGGGACGGATGAGCAGTTCTTC; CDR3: CASSLGGTSGTDEQFF
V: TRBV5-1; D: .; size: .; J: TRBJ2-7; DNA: TGCGCCAGCAGCTCATCAGACAGAATTCCCTACGAGCAGTACTTC; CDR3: CASSSSDRIPYEQYF
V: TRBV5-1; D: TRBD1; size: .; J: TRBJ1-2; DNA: TGCGCCAGCAGCCGGACAGGGGGCGACTATGGCTACACCTTC; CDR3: CASSRTGGDYGYTF
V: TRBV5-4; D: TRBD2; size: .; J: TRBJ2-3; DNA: TGTGCCAGCAGCTCCTCGCTCGGGAGGGCCTTCACAGATACGCAGTATTTT; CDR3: CASSSSLGRAFTDTQYF
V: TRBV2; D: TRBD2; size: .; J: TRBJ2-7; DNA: TGTGCCAGCAGTGTGGATAGCGGGAGAAACGAGCAGTACTTC; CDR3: CASSVDSGRNEQYF
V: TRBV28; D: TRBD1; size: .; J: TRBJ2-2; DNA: TGTGCCATCCCGACAGGGGGAGGCCTCGCGAACACCGGGGAGCTGTTTTTT; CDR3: CAIPTGGGLANTGELFF
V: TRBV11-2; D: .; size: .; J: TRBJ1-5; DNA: TGTGCCAGCAGCTCCGTCCTTGGCCCTAGCAATCAGCCCCAGCATTTT; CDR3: CASSSVLGPSNQPQHF
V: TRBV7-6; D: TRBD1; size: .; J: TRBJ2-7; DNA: TGTGCCAGCAGCACGGGACAGGGACCCTACGAGCAGTACTTC; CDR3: CASSTGQGPYEQYF
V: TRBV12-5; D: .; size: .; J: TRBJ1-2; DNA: TGTGCTAGTGGCCCCGAGTCCCTACCTCCGGCGAACAACTATGGCTACACCTTC; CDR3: CASGPESLPPANNYGYTF
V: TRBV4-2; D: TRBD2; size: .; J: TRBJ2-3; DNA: TGTGCCAGCAGCCGCATTAGCGGGAGTTTTACAGATACGCAGTATTTT; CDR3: CASSRISGSFTDTQYF
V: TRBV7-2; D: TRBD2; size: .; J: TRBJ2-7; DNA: TGTGCCAGCAGCAACGGGCCGCGGACTAGCGGGTACGAGCAGTACTTC; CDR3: CASSNGPRTSGYEQYF
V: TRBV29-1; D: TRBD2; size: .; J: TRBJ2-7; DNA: TGCAGCGTTAGGGGACTACTTTTACGCGAGCAGTACTTC; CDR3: CSVRGLLLREQYF
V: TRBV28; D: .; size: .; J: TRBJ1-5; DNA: TGTGCCAGCACCCCGATTGGGGGCGGTCAGCCCCAGCATTTT; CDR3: CASTPIGGGQPQHF
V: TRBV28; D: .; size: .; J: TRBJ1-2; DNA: TGTGCCAGCAGTTTGGGAGGCGCCCTGGGTGGCTACACCTTC; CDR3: CASSLGGALGGYTF
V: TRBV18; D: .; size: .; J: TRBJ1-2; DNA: TGTGCCAGCTCACCCACGGTGGGGGCGGAGAACGGCTACACCTTC; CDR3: CASSPTVGAENGYTF
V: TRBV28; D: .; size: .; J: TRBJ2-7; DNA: TGTGCCAGCAGTCCTGGACAGAGCTCCTACGAGCAGTACTTC; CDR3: CASSPGQSSYEQYF
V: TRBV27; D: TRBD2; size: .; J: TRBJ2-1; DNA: TGTGCCAGCAGTTTATCTAGCGGGAGCCACAATGAGCAGTTCTTC; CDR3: CASSLSSGSHNEQFF
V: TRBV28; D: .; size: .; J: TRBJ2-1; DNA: TGTGCCAGCAGTTTAACGGGCTCCTACAATGAGCAGTTCTTC; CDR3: CASSLTGSYNEQFF
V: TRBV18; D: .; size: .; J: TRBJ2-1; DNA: TGTGCCAGCTCACCACCTTCTTCTAGCGCGAGAAACAATGAGCAGTTCTTC; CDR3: CASSPPSSSARNNEQFF
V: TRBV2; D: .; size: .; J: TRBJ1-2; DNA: TGTGCCAGCAGTGCGGAGGACTATGGCTACACCTTC; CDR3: CASSAEDYGYTF
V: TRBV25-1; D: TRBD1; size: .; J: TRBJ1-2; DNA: TGTGCCAGCAGGGGAGAGGGGGGACAGCCCGGCTATGGCTACACCTTC; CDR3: CASRGEGGQPGYGYTF
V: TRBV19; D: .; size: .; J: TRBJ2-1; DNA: TGTGCCAGTAGTACCCTCTACGTTAATGAGCAGTTCTTC; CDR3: CASSTLYVNEQFF
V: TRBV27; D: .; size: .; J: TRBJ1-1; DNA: TGTGCCAGCAGTTTAGCAGGGAAAAACACTGAAGCTTTCTTT; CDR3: CASSLAGKNTEAFF
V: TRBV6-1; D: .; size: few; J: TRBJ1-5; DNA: TGTGCCAGCGCGCGGGGAGACCTTAGCAATCAGCCCCAGCATTTT; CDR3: CASARGDLSNQPQHF
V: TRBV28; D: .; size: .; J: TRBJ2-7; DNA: TGTGCCAGCCTCAGTTTCGGATACGAGCAGTACTTC; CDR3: CASLSFGYEQYF
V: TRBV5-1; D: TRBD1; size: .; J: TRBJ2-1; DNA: TGCGCCAGCAGGGACAGGGGCTCCTACAATGAGCAGTTCTTC; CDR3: CASRDRGSYNEQFF
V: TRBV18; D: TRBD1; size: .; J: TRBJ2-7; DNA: TGTGCCAGCTCACCGGGGACAGGGAGCTACGAGCAGTACTTC; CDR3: CASSPGTGSYEQYF
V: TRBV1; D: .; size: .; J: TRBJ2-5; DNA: TGCACCAGCAGCCAAGATCCCGGCGGGAGTAGTCCATACTCGCACTTC; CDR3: CTSSQDPGGSSPYSHF
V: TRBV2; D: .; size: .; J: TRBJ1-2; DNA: TGTGCCAGCAGTGAAGTGCGCAGGGAGGCTGGCTACACCTTC; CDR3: CASSEVRREAGYTF
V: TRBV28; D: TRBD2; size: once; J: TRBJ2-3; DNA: TGTGGAGCGGGAAGCACAGATACGCAGTATTTT; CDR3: CGAGSTDTQYF
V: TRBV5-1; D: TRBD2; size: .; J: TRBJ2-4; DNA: TGCGCCAGCAGCTTGGGAGGTTCTGGCGGGGGTACGAAAAACATTCAGTACTTC; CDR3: CASSLGGSGGGTKNIQYF
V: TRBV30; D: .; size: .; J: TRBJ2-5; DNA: TGTGCCTGGAGTGTAGGTTTTAGGGGACAAGAGACCCAGTACTTC; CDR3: CAWSVGFRGQETQYF
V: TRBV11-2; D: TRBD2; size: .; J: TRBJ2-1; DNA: TGTGCCAGCAGCTTTAGCGACCGACTAGCGGGTGCCGGGAGGGAGCAGTTCTTC; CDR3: CASSFSDRLAGAGREQFF
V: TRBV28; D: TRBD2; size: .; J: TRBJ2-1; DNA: TGTGCCAGCAACGCGGGAGGGAATTTGAATGAGCAGTTCTTC; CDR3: CASNAGGNLNEQFF
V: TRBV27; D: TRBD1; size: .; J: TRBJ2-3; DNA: TGTGCCAGCAGTCCTATAGGGACAGGGGGCACAGATACGCAGTATTTT; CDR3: CASSPIGTGGTDTQYF
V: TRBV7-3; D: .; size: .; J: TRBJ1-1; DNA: TGTGCCAGCAGCCCCGGGGTGGGGTACACTGAAGCTTTCTTT; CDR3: CASSPGVGYTEAFF
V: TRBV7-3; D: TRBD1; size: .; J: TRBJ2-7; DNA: TGTGCCAGCAGCCCCAGTCCGGGACAGGGTGGCGAGCAGTACTTC; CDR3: CASSPSPGQGGEQYF
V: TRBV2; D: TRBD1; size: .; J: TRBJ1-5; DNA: TGTGCCAGCAGGACAGGGTATGAAGGTAGCAATCAGCCCCAGCATTTT; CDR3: CASRTGYEGSNQPQHF
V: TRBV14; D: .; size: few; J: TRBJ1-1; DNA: TGTGCCAGCAGCCGTCAGGAGAACACTGAAGCTTTCTTT; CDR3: CASSRQENTEAFF
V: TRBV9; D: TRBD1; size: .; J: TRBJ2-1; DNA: TGTGCCAGCAGCCCCGACTTATGGGACAGGGGGGACCGGGAGCAGTTCTTC; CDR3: CASSPDLWDRGDREQFF
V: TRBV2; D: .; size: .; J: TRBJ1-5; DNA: TGTGCCAGCAGGGTTTACCGGTCATTCGACCATCAGCCCCAGCATTTT; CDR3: CASRVYRSFDHQPQHF
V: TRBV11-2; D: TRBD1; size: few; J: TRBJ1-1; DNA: TGTGCCAGCAGCTTAGTAAACAGGGGGTACGGTGAAGCTTTCTTT; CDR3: CASSLVNRGYGEAFF
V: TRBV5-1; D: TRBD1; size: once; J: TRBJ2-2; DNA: TGCGCCAGCAGCGGGGGACAGGGGGCGCAAAGTGGGGAGCTGTTTTTT; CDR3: CASSGGQGAQSGELFF
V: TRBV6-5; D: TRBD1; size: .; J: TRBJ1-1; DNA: TGTGCCAGCAGTTACCGGGGACAGAAAGCTTTCTTT; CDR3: CASSYRGQKAFF
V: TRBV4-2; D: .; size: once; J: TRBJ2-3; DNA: TGTGCCAGCAGCCCTGAAACCTGGCACACAGATACGCAGTATTTT; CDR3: CASSPETWHTDTQYF
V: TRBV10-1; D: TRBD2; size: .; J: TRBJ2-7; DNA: TGCGCCAGCAGCACTAGCGTCGTTCGGGGCGAGCAGTACTTC; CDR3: CASSTSVVRGEQYF
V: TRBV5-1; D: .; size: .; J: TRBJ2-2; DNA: TGCGCCAGCAGCTTCAGGTCCGGGGAGCTGTTTTTT; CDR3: CASSFRSGELFF
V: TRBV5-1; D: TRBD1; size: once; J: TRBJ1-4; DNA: TGCGCCAGCAGCTTGGGGAGGGGGCCGGCTAATGAAAAACTGTTTTTT; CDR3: CASSLGRGPANEKLFF
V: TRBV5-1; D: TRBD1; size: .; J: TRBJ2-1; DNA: TGCGCCAGCAGCCCGGACAGGGGGGAGGGTGAGCAGTTCTTC; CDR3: CASSPDRGEGEQFF
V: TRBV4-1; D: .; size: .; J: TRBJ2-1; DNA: TGCGCCAGCAGCCAAAGGTTCCAATCACCCCTCGACTACAATGAGCAGTTCTTC; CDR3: CASSQRFQSPLDYNEQFF